Listed below are T cell receptor beta chains from one sample, sequenced in a study of blood T cells in healthy people across ages. A single record per CDR3 protein comes from TCRdb applying MiXCR to the 5' RACE reads. The sample comprises about 940,000 distinct CDR3 sequences, 40% to 60% of which are singletons, and roughly 13% rests with the top ten. The sample taken for sequencing was blood. All receptors derive from a young man in good health. The CDR3 runs from the conserved cysteine through the conserved F or W. The order of the fields is V gene, J gene, CDR3 protein.

TRBV7-9	TRBJ2-5	CASSSADRGFRETQYF
TRBV4-1	TRBJ2-3	CASSQVIGRVSTDTQYF
TRBV7-2	TRBJ1-1	CASSPGGGMNTEAFF
TRBV12-3/TRBV12-4	TRBJ2-1	CASRPQGASYNEQFF
TRBV12-3/TRBV12-4	TRBJ1-2	CASSSLTIDYGYTF
TRBV11-2	TRBJ2-5	CASSLSLAQETQYF
TRBV19	TRBJ1-5	CASQRQGKKPQHF
TRBV24-1	TRBJ2-5	CATSDFVTGSQETQYF
TRBV6-2/TRBV6-3	TRBJ2-4	CASSYSGVWIQYF
TRBV7-2	TRBJ1-2	CASSSTDGLGGYTF
TRBV12-3/TRBV12-4	TRBJ2-1	CASSLGVGQFF
TRBV6-2/TRBV6-3	TRBJ2-1	CASRSIDRELYNEQFF
TRBV4-3	TRBJ2-1	CASSQEIRADEQFF
TRBV20-1	TRBJ2-5	CSAELSTDQYF
TRBV20-1	TRBJ1-2	CSARGIVRQPEDYGYTF
TRBV28	TRBJ2-4	CASSLRQPGQLAKNIQYF
TRBV5-1	TRBJ2-7	CASSLVGASAYEQYF
TRBV7-3	TRBJ2-5	CASSQNTGSGTQYF
TRBV12-3/TRBV12-4	TRBJ2-3	CASPNPLSPTDTQYF
TRBV7-2	TRBJ2-7	CASSLSGGASSYEQYF
TRBV19	TRBJ2-2	CASRRGGDTGELFF
TRBV7-2	TRBJ1-1	CASSLMNTEAFF
TRBV20-1	TRBJ1-1	CSARGGVGTEAFF
TRBV7-9	TRBJ2-3	CASSLQRGGPTDTQYF
TRBV21-1	TRBJ2-5	CASRGQRPWQYF
TRBV27	TRBJ2-1	CASSSPMQPSSYNEQFF
TRBV14	TRBJ2-7	CASSQEQGTYEQYF
TRBV27	TRBJ1-2	CASSSWTGGYGYTF
TRBV6-2/TRBV6-3	TRBJ2-6	CASSYGGGVSGANVLTF
TRBV25-1	TRBJ1-4	CAREGGARDEKLFF
TRBV5-1	TRBJ2-7	CASSFATGRFSSYEQYF
TRBV20-1	TRBJ1-5	CSAKGRWENQPQHF
TRBV29-1	TRBJ2-5	CSVERTGLETQYF
TRBV9	TRBJ2-1	CASSVGTGTGGNEQFF
TRBV9	TRBJ2-3	CASSVGGQGKDTQYF
TRBV3-1	.	CASSQDSWGGDDNEQYF
TRBV20-1	TRBJ2-3	CSVPWTGSTDTQYF
TRBV6-1	TRBJ1-1	CATPRTRGSEAFF
TRBV27	TRBJ2-7	CASTPGHGYEQYF
TRBV7-2	.	CASNMEGYEQYF
TRBV12-3/TRBV12-4	TRBJ2-1	CATLNQGAIVEQFF
TRBV11-1	TRBJ2-7	CASSLAGSREQYF
TRBV4-1	TRBJ1-4	CASSQPWTGKGEKLFF
TRBV7-2	TRBJ1-2	CASSLRRPDYGYTF
TRBV4-3	TRBJ1-2	CASSQDGWDGYGYTF